This T cell receptor (beta chain) emerged from a study of blood T cell repertoires in COVID-19. Study as a whole: From the United States, Italy and Spain came samples of acute and convalescent COVID-19. PBMCs, B-cell-depleted T cells, or T cells were the source of the cDNA or gDNA that made up the material.

Patients at the Seattle site were enrolled during active infection and followed longitudinally. In the original processing: Reference gene primers were amplified, and this amplification served to estimate nucleated cell counts. Clones were read by immunoSEQ multiplex PCR, and TCRdb kept only the in-frame ones, dropping some. The D gene and trimming were derived from the DNA, and the V and J assignments and clone size from that table. In the table there are about 130,000 clones, roughly 83% of which are singletons. The junction had 4 bases not matched to a gene; V was cut back by 4 bases and J by 5 bases. CDR3 size: 13 residues. CDR1 and CDR2 (germline): SGHAT, FQDESV (reference sequence).

The clonotype originates from a woman aged 70-85 years with COVID-19, enrolled during active disease. The chain has TRBV11-1 and TRBJ2-5; the match to TRBD1 covers 7 bases. The specimen sequenced was peripheral blood. CDR3 bases: TGTGCCAGCAGCTCCCAGGGGGATGAGACCCAGTACTTC. Translated, it gives CASSSQGDETQYF.